This T cell receptor beta chain was recovered during a study of blood T cell repertoires in COVID-19. Germline CDR1 reads SGHVS; CDR2 reads FQNEAQ. The CDR3 extends over 17 amino acids. Trimming pared 2 bases from V and 0 bases from J, leaving 11 bases between. In the study's own analysis: Reference gene primers were amplified, and this amplification served to estimate nucleated cell counts. Sequencing was performed with immunoSEQ multiplex PCR; in TCRdb, only in-frame clones are kept and a portion is missing. The DNA was the basis for D and trimming; V, J and clone size are from that table. This sample yields fewer than 500,000 clones, of which about 87% are seen a single time; 0.7% to 1% belongs to the top ten.

This clonotype was sampled from a man between 18 and 29 years old with COVID-19, enrolled during active disease. The V and J genes are TRBV7-8 and TRBJ2-6; D remains unclear. The sequenced material came from peripheral blood. CDR3 in amino acids: CASSLYAATSGANVLTF. As DNA, the CDR3 is TGTGCCAGCAGCTTATATGCGGCAACCTCTGGGGCCAACGTCCTGACTTTC.